This is a list of T cell receptor beta chains from one sample in a study of blood T cell repertoires in COVID-19. Using immunoSEQ multiplex PCR, the repertoire was profiled, and TCRdb retains in-frame clones only, with some absent. The sample carries 300,000 or so clones, roughly 86% recorded once. Sequencing used peripheral blood. These receptor sequences come from a woman aged 50 to 60 with acute or convalescent COVID-19. The CDR3 runs from the conserved cysteine through the conserved F or W. A D gene is named only where the DNA matches it firmly.

v_call	j_call	d_call	cdr3_aa
TRBV5-4	TRBJ2-3	TRBD2	CASSSPTSGRATDTQYF
TRBV28	TRBJ2-6	.	CASSRRRGANVLTF
TRBV18	TRBJ1-6	TRBD1	CASSLGTVDNSPLHF
TRBV20-1	TRBJ1-4	.	CSASTQGPEKLFF
TRBV28	TRBJ2-7	.	CASSLRGYEQYF
TRBV5-1	TRBJ2-1	.	CASSLDGRPRGEQFF
TRBV28	TRBJ2-4	.	CASRRTRALAKNIQYF
TRBV6-6	TRBJ1-5	.	CASSSWGQANQPQHF
TRBV27	TRBJ2-7	.	CASSLFPLTRSPLEQYF
TRBV3-1/TRBV3-2	TRBJ2-2	.	CASSQRGGSANTGELFF
TRBV18	TRBJ1-6	.	CASSPLRVDNSPLHF
TRBV5-1	TRBJ2-7	.	CASSLAAGQGLATSYEQYF
TRBV24-1	TRBJ1-5	.	CATSGRQGPNQPQHF
TRBV4-3	TRBJ2-1	.	CASSAGFYNEQFF
TRBV6-5	TRBJ1-5	TRBD1	CASGLRQGINQPQHF
TRBV29-1	TRBJ2-2	.	CSVEFSNTGELFF
TRBV29-1	TRBJ2-1	TRBD2	CPGLSGGSYNEQFF